This T cell receptor beta chain was sequenced in a study of T cells expressing NK-cell markers. About the research overall: Sorted CD3+CD56-NKG2C+, CD3+CD56+NKG2C+ and CD3+CD56+NKG2C- T cells supplied the TCR beta repertoires. Seven of the eight sequenced donors were classified as HCMV-seropositive, and one was classified as seronegative. Findings and caveats of the study: The CD3+CD56-NKG2C+ fraction of a few donors was likewise dominated by these clonotypes.

Germline loops: CDR1 SGHDT, CDR2 YYEEEE. The CDR3 is 17 residues long. UMIs accompanied the 5'RACE template switching by which TCR beta cDNA was made. TCRdb processed the 5' RACE reads again and assigns one entry to each CDR3 protein, with no DNA. The repertoire table contains a few hundred thousand distinct CDR3 sequences. A word on this clonotype: Its antigen is undetermined.

Sequencing was performed on blood T cells: a sorted CD56 or NKG2C T cell subset, CD4+ or CD8+ T cells, or bulk PBMC T cells (not recorded which). This chain links TRBV5-6 with TRBJ2-5; the TCRdb D gene call, TRBD1, has no DNA to confirm it. This sequence originates from a man aged 18-75 years in good health. The CDR3 region is CASSAEKGLTGSATQYF.